Below are 8 T cell receptor beta chains sequenced from a single sample in a study of STAT5B mutations in CD4+ large granular lymphocyte leukemia. Assay used: immunoSEQ multiplex PCR; TCRdb lists only in-frame clones, some missing. Of 35,000 to 40,000 clones listed, roughly 85% are singletons. Sequenced input: CD4+ T cells from blood buffy coats. The receptors were gathered from a human donor in good health.

The genes are TRBV7-8 and TRBJ2-3, with 14 bases lining up with TRBD2. V dropped 5 bases and J dropped 10; count of bases not matched to a gene: 8. This CDR3 region has 15 residues. Germline CDR1 SGHVS, CDR2 FQNEAQ. The CDR3, as DNA: TGTGCCAGCAGCCCTGGGACTAGCGGGGGAGTAGCGCAGTATTTT. It encodes CASSPGTSGGVAQYF.

Here the CDR3 reads CASRSTDTQYF. Written as DNA, the CDR3 is TGTGCCAGCAGGAGCACAGATACGCAGTATTTT. The chain links TRBV2 to TRBJ2-3; the D is unclear. V lost 6 bases and J 0 bases, leaving 1 base between the germline ends. The CDR3 is 11 residues long. Germline-derived CDR1 and CDR2 are SNHLY and FYNNEI.

The rearrangement uses TRBV5-6 and TRBJ1-2; 7 nucleotides agree with TRBD1. V lost 4 bases, J lost 7 bases, and 10 bases stayed unmatched. Germline assignment: CDR1 SGHDT and CDR2 YYEEEE. The CDR3 sequence is 14 residues long. DNA for the CDR3: TGTGCCAGCAGCCAACCAGACAGGGCCGGTGGCTACACCTTC. This codes for CASSQPDRAGGYTF.

V gene TRBV11-3 combines with J gene TRBJ2-1, with 8 bases that match TRBD1. This CDR3 has 15 residues. V shed 5 bases and J 2 bases; nucleotides not matched to a gene: 5. Germline lookup yields CDR1 SGHNT and CDR2 YENEEA. The CDR3 sequence is CASSRDRQTYNEQFF. As DNA, the CDR3 is TGTGCCAGCAGCCGGGACAGGCAAACCTACAATGAGCAGTTCTTC.

As for this clone: Other nucleotide sequences in the sample specify the same CDR3. The V call is TRBV7-8, the J call TRBJ2-7, with 12 bases aligning to TRBD2. CDR3 length: 15 amino acids. After removal of 1 base from V and 2 bases from J, the junction contained 0 bases not matched to a gene. Germline V gene lookup returns CDR1 SGHVS and CDR2 FQNEAQ. In DNA form, the CDR3 reads TGTGCCAGCAGCTTAGGACTAGCGGGAGCCTACGAGCAGTACTTC. Its protein is CASSLGLAGAYEQYF.

This rearrangement joins TRBV5-6 to TRBJ2-5; 12 bases map to TRBD2. Germline CDR1 reads SGHDT; CDR2 reads YYEEEE. J gave up 0 bases and V 3 bases, and 6 bases lay outside the gene matches. This CDR3 spans 17 amino acids. CDR3 sequence reads: CASSSHTSGRHQETQYF. The CDR3 DNA is TGTGCCAGCAGCTCCCATACTAGCGGGAGGCACCAAGAGACCCAGTACTTC.

The V call is TRBV4-3, the J call TRBJ2-1; perhaps D is TRBD1 or TRBD2 (5 bases each). The CDR3 runs 15 residues. Trimming took 4 bases from V and 2 from J, leaving 12 bases between them. Germline loops: CDR1 LGHNA, CDR2 YSLEER. CDR3 nucleotides: TGCGCCAGCAGCCCTGGGGACGGGACCTACAATGAGCAGTTCTTC. Protein product: CASSPGDGTYNEQFF.

This chain links TRBV10-2 with TRBJ1-5; no definite D call. The CDR3 sequence is 13 residues long. V lost 3 bases to trimming and J lost 6 bases, with 9 bases between them. The germline CDR1 and CDR2 sequences are WSHSY and SAAADI. CDR3 in amino acids: CASSDMVGQPQHF. The CDR3 bases are TGCGCCAGCAGTGATATGGTAGGTCAGCCCCAGCATTTT.